This T cell receptor beta chain was sequenced during a study of early T cells in non-severe SARS-CoV-2 infection. Germline CDR1 is MNHEY and CDR2 is SMNVEV (reference sequence). The CDR3 has 13 residues. Trimming pared 0 bases from V and 5 bases from J, leaving 8 bases between. TCRdb ran MiXCR on the 5' RACE reads and lists one entry per CDR3 protein. This table has approximately 89,000 distinct CDR3 sequences, more than 13% appearing once. The TCR was taken from an adult who was a healthcare worker with PCR-confirmed SARS-CoV-2 infection or an uninfected control (not recorded which). The source material was whole blood. The J gene is TRBJ2-7, the V gene TRBV27, with D possibly being TRBD1 (5 bases). This chain's CDR3 is CASSLSDMNEQYF. The DNA of the CDR3 is TGTGCCAGCAGTTTATCGGACATGAACGAGCAGTACTTC.